These T cell receptor beta chains were read from a single sample in a study of vaccination and CD4 T cells after COVID-19. Their specific antigens are unknown. Each CDR3 protein gets one entry after TCRdb re-called the PCR reads with MiXCR. The table shows about 16,000 distinct CDR3 sequences, with about 40% occurring only once. Material: CD4+ T cells from blood, cultured in vitro, obtained after SARS-CoV-2 vaccination. The receptor set was obtained from a human donor who had recovered from COVID-19. Each CDR3 is given with its conserved first and last residue. Each record gives: clone size, V gene, D gene, CDR3 length, J gene, CDR3 DNA, CDR3 protein. The D gene is left open where the match is weak. Clone size is stated in some rows and not others, as once, few, many or a class when expanded.

>NA|TRBV6-1|NA|14|TRBJ2-5
TGTGCCAGCAGTGAAGTGCTAGCAGAAGAGACCCAGTACTTC
CASSEVLAEETQYF
>NA|TRBV7-2|TRBD2|14|TRBJ2-5
TGTGCCAGCAGACAAGCGGGAGGGGGAGAGACCCAGTACTTC
CASRQAGGGETQYF
>NA|TRBV20-1|NA|15|TRBJ1-1
TGCAGTGCTAGAGTTGTATTGGAGATTAACACTGAAGCTTTCTTT
CSARVVLEINTEAFF
>NA|TRBV6-1|NA|14|TRBJ2-3
TGTGCCAGCATCCCCGGACAGTACACAGATACGCAGTATTTT
CASIPGQYTDTQYF
>few|TRBV5-3|NA|13|TRBJ1-1
TGTGCCAGCAGCTTGGACTGGAACACTGAAGCTTTCTTT
CASSLDWNTEAFF
>NA|TRBV27|NA|13|TRBJ1-1
TGTGCCAGCAGCCCCTACAGTGACACTGAAGCTTTCTTT
CASSPYSDTEAFF
>few|TRBV28|TRBD2|17|TRBJ2-1
TGTGCCAGCAGGGGCGGGAGAGGCCCCAAGACCTACAATGAGCAGTTCTTC
CASRGGRGPKTYNEQFF
>NA|TRBV20-1|TRBD1|15|TRBJ2-7
TGCAGTGTCCCCGGGGGGACAGGGGATGCCAGCGAGCAGTACTTC
CSVPGGTGDASEQYF
>few|TRBV20-1|NA|13|TRBJ1-1
TGCAGTGCTAGAGATGTCGTTTCGACTGAAGCTTTCTTT
CSARDVVSTEAFF
>NA|TRBV5-1|NA|13|TRBJ2-7
TGCGCCAGCAGCTTGGGAGGGTCTCTCGAGCAGTACTTC
CASSLGGSLEQYF
>large|TRBV20-1|NA|15|TRBJ1-5
TGCAGTGCTGATGGGGGGGGCGTGGGCAATCAGCCCCAGCATTTT
CSADGGGVGNQPQHF
>NA|TRBV20-1|NA|12|TRBJ2-7
TGCAGTGCTAGTATGACATCCTACGAGCAGTACTTC
CSASMTSYEQYF
>few|TRBV6-4|NA|13|TRBJ2-2
TGTGCCAGCAGTGAGTCCGACACCGGGGAGCTGTTTTTT
CASSESDTGELFF
>medium-sized|TRBV6-4|TRBD2|14|TRBJ2-3
TGTGCCAGCAGTGACTCGCGGGAGACAGATACGCAGTATTTT
CASSDSRETDTQYF
>medium-sized|TRBV14|NA|11|TRBJ2-4
TGTGCCAGCAGCCAAGCCAACATTCAGTACTTC
CASSQANIQYF
>NA|TRBV6-2/TRBV6-3|NA|13|TRBJ1-1
TGTGCCAGCAGCGGACTGGAAAACACTGAAGCTTTCTTT
CASSGLENTEAFF
>NA|TRBV25-1|TRBD1|16|TRBJ2-4
TGTGCCAGCAGTGAAACCCCGGACAGGGACAAAAACATTCAGTACTTC
CASSETPDRDKNIQYF
>few|TRBV24-1|NA|16|TRBJ2-1
TGTGCCACCAGTGATTCACCAGGGAATCGATACAATGAGCAGTTCTTC
CATSDSPGNRYNEQFF